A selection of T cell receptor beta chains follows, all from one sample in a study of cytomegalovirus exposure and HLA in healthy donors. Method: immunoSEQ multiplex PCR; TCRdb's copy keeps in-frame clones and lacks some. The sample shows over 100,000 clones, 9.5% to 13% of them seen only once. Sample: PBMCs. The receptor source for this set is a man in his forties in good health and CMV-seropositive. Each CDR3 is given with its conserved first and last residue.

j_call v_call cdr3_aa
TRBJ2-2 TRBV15 CATSRDRGRGTGELFF
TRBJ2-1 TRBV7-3 CASSLGTGPYNEQFF
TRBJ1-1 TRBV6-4 CASSAIPGQGKSPPNTEAFF
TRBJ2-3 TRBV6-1 CASSGQGANFQTDTQYF
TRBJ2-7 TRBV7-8 CASSSLDREQYF
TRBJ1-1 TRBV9 CASSPDRVGTEAFF
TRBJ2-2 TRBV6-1 CASSEVRGTNTGELFF
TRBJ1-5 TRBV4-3 CASSRNTGFNQPQHF
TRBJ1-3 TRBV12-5 CASNLGNTIYF
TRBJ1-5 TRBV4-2 CASARDRGLGQPQHF
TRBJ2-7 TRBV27 CASSVRDSYEQYF
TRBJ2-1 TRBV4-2 CASRPRDQRDEQFF
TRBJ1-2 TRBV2 CASSMSRDRGHGYTF
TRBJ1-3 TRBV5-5 CASSLVPGEGNTIYF
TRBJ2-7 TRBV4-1 CASSHPGHGNTYEQYF
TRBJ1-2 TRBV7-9 CASSFADYGYTF
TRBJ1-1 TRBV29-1 CSVGGGGTEAFF
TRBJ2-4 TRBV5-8 CASNQGQPAKNIQYF